The 27 T cell receptor beta chains reported below all come from one sample, sequenced in a study of T cells in Graves' hyperthyroidism and ophthalmopathy. The investigators amplified TCR beta CDR3 regions from RNA transcripts. The primer set for the first-round RT-PCR of the TCR CDR3 was HTBI. TCRdb reprocessed the multiplex PCR reads via MiXCR and lists one record per CDR3 protein. The repertoire includes 500,000 to 700,000 distinct CDR3 sequences, roughly 17% of them detected once, and 15% to 20% sits in the top ten. Material for sequencing was blood. The source is a woman younger than 35 with Graves' hyperthyroidism.

This clonotype was detected ten times or more. This sequence joins TRBV20-1 and TRBJ2-5; the D gene is possibly TRBD2 (5 bases). Germline-derived CDR1 and CDR2 are DFQATT and SNEGSKA (reference sequence). Trimming shortened V by 0 bases and J by 1 base, and 9 bases separated the two germline ends. CDR3 size: 14 residues. This chain's CDR3 is CSARDPGIQETQYF. The DNA of the CDR3 is TGCAGTGCTAGAGATCCCGGGATCCAAGAGACCCAGTACTTC.

The genes are TRBV18 and TRBJ1-1; TRBD1 aligns across 9 bases. CDR3 length: 15 amino acids. The V gene end was trimmed by 3 bases and the J gene end by 1 base; junction bases not matched to a gene: 3. Germline CDR1 is KGHSH and CDR2 is LQKENI. CDR3 residues: CASSPVTGGNTEAFF. DNA for the CDR3: TGTGCCAGCTCACCGGTGACAGGGGGGAACACTGAAGCTTTCTTT.

J is TRBJ2-7 and V is TRBV7-9, with D perhaps TRBD1 (6 bases). V shed 4 bases and J shed 3 bases, with 19 bases lying between them. This CDR3 has 16 residues. Per the germline V gene, CDR1 is SEHNR and CDR2 is FQNEAQ (reference sequence). This chain's CDR3 is CASSYSRARGHYEQYF. The CDR3 region has the DNA TGTGCCAGCAGCTACAGTAGGGCCAGGGGCCACTACGAGCAGTACTTC.

The table lists this clonotype with a few counts. The chain carries TRBV20-1 and TRBJ2-3, with D uncertain. Germline V lookup: CDR1 DFQATT, CDR2 SNEGSKA (reference sequence). The CDR3 has 14 residues. Deletions cut 5 bases from V and 5 bases from J, with 17 bases between. CDR3 DNA sequence: TGCAGTGCTCTGTTATTGGGTTTTGAAGATACGCAGTATTTT. Translation gives CSALLLGFEDTQYF.

This clonotype came up many times. J is TRBJ2-4 and V is TRBV2; D is possibly TRBD2 (7 bases). The V gene lost 4 bases and the J gene lost 5 bases, with 15 bases spanning the gap. This CDR3 spans 15 amino acids. CDR1 is SNHLY and CDR2 is FYNNEI in the germline V gene. CDR3 protein: CASSGVGGGQNIQYF. The DNA for the CDR3 is TGTGCCAGCAGTGGCGTGGGAGGGGGGCAAAACATTCAGTACTTC.

The chain combines TRBV27 with TRBJ2-7; unclear D gene. CDR3 length: 15 residues. CDR1 and CDR2 (germline): MNHEY, SMNVEV (reference sequence). The V gene lost 1 base and the J gene lost 4 bases, with 14 bases spanning the gap. As DNA, the CDR3 is TGTGCCAGCAGTTTATTTGGAGAGAAGCTATACGAGCAGTACTTC. Translation gives CASSLFGEKLYEQYF.

Of note for this clonotype: With a much larger clone just one base away, this may be a read error. The V gene is TRBV12-3 or TRBV12-4, the J gene TRBJ2-1; 7 bases are shared with TRBD2. Unmatched junction bases numbered 8, after V lost 7 bases and J lost 2 bases. The CDR3 is 15 residues long. The CDR3 sequence is CASTLTSRTYNEQFF. CDR3 nucleotide sequence: TGTGCCAGCACCCTGACTAGCAGGACCTACAATGAGCAGTTCTTC.

The chain is built from TRBV9 and TRBJ2-7, with TRBD1 identical over 8 bases. With 0 bases clipped from V and 6 bases from J, the junction kept 5 bases outside the gene matches. This CDR3 region has 14 residues. CDR1 is SGDLS and CDR2 is YYNGEE in the germline V gene. The CDR3 reads CASSVEDRAREQYF. Here the CDR3 DNA reads TGTGCCAGCAGCGTAGAGGACAGGGCCCGCGAGCAGTACTTC.

This chain connects TRBV6-1 to TRBJ2-4, with 10 bases lining up with TRBD1. Germline trimming cut 3 bases from V and 5 bases from J; bases unmatched to any gene: 7. This CDR3 has 16 residues. Germline V gene data show CDR1 as MNHNS and CDR2 as SASEGT. CDR3 in amino acids: CASSELGQGLENIQYF. CDR3 bases: TGTGCCAGCAGTGAGCTGGGACAGGGGTTAGAAAACATTCAGTACTTC.

The CDR3 region is CASSFTNEKLFF. CDR3 coding DNA: TGCGCCAGCAGCTTCACGAACGAAAAACTGTTTTTT. V is TRBV5-1 and J is TRBJ1-4; D gene uncertain. Per germline, CDR1 SGHRS and CDR2 YFSETQ. The CDR3 extends over 12 amino acids. V lost 2 bases and J 8 bases, leaving 7 bases between the germline ends.

This clonotype was detected many times. The chain links TRBV30 to TRBJ2-1; weak D call: TRBD1 (5 bases). The CDR3 length is 14 residues. V shed 0 bases and J shed 5 bases, with 11 bases lying between them. CDR1 is GTSNPN, CDR2 SVGIG, per germline (reference sequence). The CDR3 sequence is CAWSVWGYNNEQFF. The CDR3 region has the DNA TGTGCCTGGAGTGTATGGGGCTATAACAATGAGCAGTTCTTC.

In this sample, this clonotype turned up many times. V is TRBV20-1 and J is TRBJ2-3; D may be TRBD2 (6 bases). Trimming took 2 bases from V and 2 from J, leaving 11 bases between them. Germline assignment: CDR1 DFQATT and CDR2 SNEGSKA (reference sequence). The CDR3 covers 14 residues. The CDR3: CSARRRDPTDTQYF. The CDR3 DNA follows: TGCAGTGCTAGAAGGAGGGACCCCACAGATACGCAGTATTTT.

This clonotype was detected ten times or more. This chain connects TRBV18 to TRBJ2-2, with D unresolved. Germline CDR1 is KGHSH and CDR2 is LQKENI. The CDR3 runs 13 residues. V was clipped by 4 bases and J by 6 bases, with 9 bases between them. The CDR3 sequence is CASSHSLAGELFF. CDR3 DNA sequence: TGTGCCAGCTCACACAGTTTGGCCGGGGAGCTGTTTTTT.

This chain joins TRBV12-5 and TRBJ2-2, with D perhaps TRBD1 or TRBD2 (5 bases each). The CDR3 is 16 amino acids. With 2 bases removed from V and 2 bases from J, the gap between germline ends came to 12 bases. In germline, CDR1 is LGHNT, CDR2 FRNRAP. CDR3 DNA sequence: TGTGCTAGTGGTTTGTCGGGACCCATAAACACCGGGGAGCTGTTTTTT. This encodes CASGLSGPINTGELFF.

This clonotype came up a few times. The V call is TRBV19, the J call TRBJ2-7; no clear D. Germline CDR1 LNHDA, CDR2 SQIVND (reference sequence). CDR3 length: 14 residues. The V end lost 2 bases, the J end lost 7 bases, and 15 bases lay between the germline ends. In DNA, the CDR3 is TGTGCCAGTAGTATAATCCTCGAGAGTTCGGAGCAGTACTTC. It yields the protein CASSIILESSEQYF.

This clonotype was detected many times. The V gene is TRBV10-3, the J gene TRBJ2-5; 8 nucleotides match TRBD2. The CDR3 runs to 18 residues. J gave up 4 bases and V 0 bases, and 13 bases lay outside the gene matches. CDR1 is ENHRY and CDR2 is SYGVKD in the germline V gene. The CDR3 sequence is CAISESVLIAGFRETQYF. The CDR3 DNA reads TGTGCCATCAGTGAGTCGGTCTTGATAGCGGGATTCCGAGAGACCCAGTACTTC.

This clonotype was seen repeatedly, ten times or more. The chain combines TRBV11-1 with TRBJ1-2; D might be TRBD1 (5 bases). The germline V gene has CDR1 SGHAT and CDR2 FQDESV (reference sequence). Trimming left V 5 bases short and J 6 bases short, with 13 bases between. The length of the CDR3 is 13 residues. Written as DNA, the CDR3 is TGTGCCAGCAGCACGCTGCAGGGTAATGGCTACACCTTC. It yields the protein CASSTLQGNGYTF. Variable domain in full (rest from reference TRBV11-1 and TRBJ1-2): EAEVAQSPRYKITEKSQAVAFWCDPISGHATLYWYRQILGQGPELLVQFQDESVVDDSQLPKDRFSAERLKGVDSTLKIQPAELGDSAMYLCASSTLQGNGYTFGSGTRLTVV.

The chain joins TRBV20-1 to TRBJ1-2; 7 bases fit TRBD1. The CDR3 totals 14 residues. Germline CDR1 and CDR2: DFQATT and SNEGSKA (reference sequence). With 6 bases clipped from V and 2 bases from J, the junction kept 9 bases outside the gene matches. CDR3 bases: TGCAGTGCGGATCGCGGACAGGAGAACTATGGCTACACCTTC. This encodes CSADRGQENYGYTF.

In its sample, this clonotype was seen a few times. The gene calls are TRBV5-1 and TRBJ2-7, with a possible D match to TRBD1 (5 bases). Germline assignment: CDR1 SGHRS and CDR2 YFSETQ. Trimming took 4 bases from V and 4 from J, leaving 15 bases between them. The CDR3 has 14 residues. This CDR3 is CASSPGAGIYEQYF. CDR3 nucleotide sequence: TGCGCCAGCAGCCCGGGTGCAGGGATATACGAGCAGTACTTC. Full variable domain (missing parts from reference TRBV5-1 and TRBJ2-7): KAGVTQTPRYLIKTRGQQVTLSCSPISGHRSVSWYQQTPGQGLQFLFEYFSETQRNKGNFPGRFSGRQFSNSRSEMNVSTLELGDSALYLCASSPGAGIYEQYFGPGTRLTVT.

A few counts support this clonotype. The chain carries TRBV10-1 and TRBJ2-2; 8 positions agree with TRBD2. Unmatched junction bases numbered 22, after V lost 5 bases and J lost 2 bases. The CDR3 loop spans 21 amino acids. Germline loops: CDR1 WNHNN, CDR2 SYGVQD (reference sequence). CDR3 sequence reads: CASSQDGTMTGGIINTGELFF. The CDR3 nucleotides read TGCGCCAGCAGTCAAGACGGAACTATGACGGGGGGGATTATAAACACCGGGGAGCTGTTTTTT.

In DNA form, the CDR3 reads TGCGCCAGCAGCTTAGGGTCTGCGAGTGAAAAACTGTTTTTT. It is translated as CASSLGSASEKLFF. The rearrangement uses TRBV5-1 and TRBJ1-4, with unresolved D. The CDR3 spans 14 residues. Trimming stripped 2 bases from V and 7 bases from J, with 12 bases between. The germline gives CDR1 SGHRS, CDR2 YFSETQ.

There are a few counts of this clonotype. The chain couples TRBV29-1 to TRBJ2-3; 13 bases map to TRBD2. This CDR3 is built from 15 residues. The ends lost 8 bases at V and 5 bases at J; junction bases unmatched: 10. Germline CDR1 SQVTM, CDR2 ANQGSEA. The CDR3 spells CSTLRTSGSRDTQYF. CDR3 DNA sequence: TGCAGCACATTGCGGACTAGCGGGAGTAGAGATACGCAGTATTTT.

The chain carries TRBV15 and TRBJ2-7; possible D gene TRBD1, 6 bases. Germline loops: CDR1 LNHNV, CDR2 YYDKDF (reference sequence). This CDR3 region has 12 residues. Trimming took off 0 bases at V and 10 bases at J, with 10 bases between the two ends. CDR3 protein: CATSRDKGEQYF. As DNA, the CDR3 is TGTGCCACCAGCAGAGACAAGGGGGAACAGTACTTC.

In its sample, this clonotype was seen a few times. This chain joins TRBV19 and TRBJ1-2; D call uncertain. With 7 bases removed from V and 7 bases from J, the gap between germline ends came to 19 bases. Germline V gene lookup returns CDR1 LNHDA and CDR2 SQIVND (reference sequence). The CDR3 length is 14 residues. CDR3 sequence: CASNTGNGVGGYTF. The CDR3 region has the DNA TGTGCCAGTAATACGGGAAACGGGGTCGGTGGCTACACCTTC.

This clonotype was detected only a few times. The CDR3 end shows no conserved phenylalanine or tryptophan, and so a read error is likely. The V and J genes are TRBV27 and TRBJ2-6; TRBD1 matches at 7 bases. Per germline, CDR1 MNHEY and CDR2 SMNVEV (reference sequence). Germline trimming cut 5 bases from V and 2 bases from J; bases unmatched to any gene: 9. The CDR3 runs 17 residues. The chain's CDR3 is CASSPYFQGAGANVLTL. In nucleotides, the CDR3 is TGTGCCAGCAGTCCATACTTCCAGGGGGCTGGGGCCAACGTCCTGACTCTC.

The sample holds many counts of this clonotype. V gene TRBV12-3 or TRBV12-4 combines with J gene TRBJ2-7; either TRBD1 or TRBD2 may supply D (5 bases each). CDR3 size: 15 residues. With 5 bases removed from V and 0 bases from J, the gap between germline ends came to 14 bases. CDR3 bases: TGTGCCAGCAGTGGCTCCGGGGCCTACTCCTACGAGCAGTACTTC. Translating gives CASSGSGAYSYEQYF.

This clonotype came up many times. CDR3 loop: CASSALDFYEQYF. The CDR3 DNA reads as TGTGCCAGCAGTGCCCTCGATTTCTACGAGCAGTACTTC. The rearrangement uses TRBV6-1 and TRBJ2-7, with unresolved D. Germline CDR1 and CDR2: MNHNS and SASEGT. The CDR3 extends over 13 amino acids. The V and J ends lost 4 bases and 3 bases respectively, with 10 bases between them.